Listed here are 32 T cell receptor beta chains from one sample, sequenced in a study of T cell changes during pregnancy in multiple sclerosis. The repertoire was sequenced with immunoSEQ multiplex PCR; TCRdb's copy has only in-frame clones and lacks some. The data show tens of thousands of clones, about nine tenths seen once. This specimen consisted of CD8+ T cells from peripheral blood mononuclear cells, obtained in the first trimester of pregnancy. The receptors originated from a female donor in good health, enrolled as a control in a pregnancy study.

V gene TRBV28 combines with J gene TRBJ1-2; maybe TRBD1 (6 bases). The CDR3 length is 14 residues. V gave up 6 bases and J gave up 5 bases, with 16 bases separating them. Germline CDR1 and CDR2: MDHEN and SYDVKM. The CDR3 region is CASSQIQGRYGYTF. CDR3 nucleotides: TGTGCCAGCAGCCAAATACAGGGTCGGTATGGCTACACCTTC.

J is TRBJ2-1 and V is TRBV7-6; no reliable D call. This CDR3 is 12 amino acids long. Germline-derived CDR1 and CDR2 are SGHVS and FNYEAQ. V was clipped by 3 bases and J by 6 bases, with 6 bases between them. CDR3 sequence: CASSFRTNEQFF. DNA for the CDR3: TGTGCCAGCAGCTTCAGAACCAATGAGCAGTTCTTC.

V gene TRBV7-9 combines with J gene TRBJ1-1; D is possibly TRBD1 (6 bases). V was shortened by 4 bases and J by 8 bases, with 23 bases between the two germline ends. The length of the CDR3 is 16 residues. In germline, CDR1 is SEHNR, CDR2 FQNEAQ (reference sequence). The CDR3 reads CASSSLELQGFAEAFF. The CDR3 DNA follows: TGTGCCAGCAGCTCCCTCGAGTTACAGGGATTTGCCGAAGCTTTCTTT.

The chain has TRBV5-6 and TRBJ2-1; 9 nucleotides agree with TRBD2. Germline V lookup: CDR1 SGHDT, CDR2 YYEEEE. With 3 bases clipped from V and 8 bases from J, the junction kept 12 bases outside the gene matches. The CDR3 has 16 amino acids. CDR3 sequence reads: CASSSWAGGPVDEQFF. The CDR3 coding sequence is TGTGCCAGCAGCTCTTGGGCGGGAGGGCCGGTGGATGAGCAGTTCTTC.

The chain combines TRBV7-3 with TRBJ2-7; 12 bases are shared with TRBD2. This CDR3 has 15 residues. CDR1 SGHTA and CDR2 FQGTGA come from the germline V gene. V dropped 5 bases and J dropped 6; count of bases not matched to a gene: 8. Here the CDR3 DNA reads TGTGCCAGCAGCACTAGACTAGCGGGAGAGAGCGAGCAGTACTTC. Encoded protein: CASSTRLAGESEQYF.

This chain uses TRBV27 with TRBJ1-5, with 8 nucleotides matching TRBD1. Germline values: CDR1 MNHEY, CDR2 SMNVEV (reference sequence). V was clipped by 6 bases and J by 6 bases; unmatched bases: 10. The CDR3 spans 15 residues. In DNA, the CDR3 is TGTGCCAGCAGCCGACTAGAGGACAGGGTTCAGCCCCAGCATTTT. This codes for CASSRLEDRVQPQHF.

The rearrangement joins TRBV14 to TRBJ2-1; tentative D call: TRBD1 (6 bases). Germline-derived CDR1 and CDR2 are SGHDN and FVKESK. V lost 1 base and J 2 bases, leaving 15 bases between the germline ends. The CDR3 loop spans 17 amino acids. CDR3 bases: TGTGCCAGCAGCCAAGTCCACAGTTGGACAGCCTACAATGAGCAGTTCTTC. As protein: CASSQVHSWTAYNEQFF.

The chain links TRBV7-2 to TRBJ1-1, with 7 positions matching TRBD1. The germline V gene has CDR1 SGHTA and CDR2 FQGNSA. The V and J ends lost 7 bases and 2 bases, in that order; junction bases with no gene match: 10. The CDR3 loop spans 15 amino acids. The CDR3 nucleotides read TGTGCCAGCACGATTTCAGGGGGAGCCAACACTGAAGCTTTCTTT. This codes for CASTISGGANTEAFF.

The gene calls are TRBV10-3 and TRBJ2-1, with TRBD2 matching over 13 bases. This CDR3 contains 15 residues. Trimming cost V 5 bases and J 9 bases; bases outside gene matches: 7. From germline, CDR1 is ENHRY and CDR2 SYGVKD. The CDR3, as DNA: TGTGCCATCAGTACCGGGACTAGCGGGATAAGTGAGCAGTTCTTC. Its translation is CAISTGTSGISEQFF.

The V gene is TRBV9, the J gene TRBJ2-1; 11 nucleotides match TRBD2. The germline V gene has CDR1 SGDLS and CDR2 YYNGEE. The CDR3 is made up of 16 amino acids. Germline trimming cut 1 base from V and 4 bases from J; bases unmatched to any gene: 4. The DNA of the CDR3 is TGTGCCAGCAGCGTATCCGGGACTAGCGGTTACAATGAGCAGTTCTTC. Translated, it gives CASSVSGTSGYNEQFF.

This clone has just a few counts. This chain uses TRBV7-9 with TRBJ2-1; 11 bases agree with TRBD2. Germline V CDR1 and CDR2: SEHNR, FQNEAQ (reference sequence). Trimming cost V 7 bases and J 8 bases; bases outside gene matches: 7. The CDR3 has 14 amino acids. CDR3 sequence reads: CASTTSGSTHEQFF. The CDR3 coding sequence is TGTGCCAGCACCACTAGCGGGAGTACCCATGAGCAGTTCTTC.

The rearrangement joins TRBV7-9 to TRBJ2-7, with D unresolved. Looked up from germline, CDR1 is SEHNR and CDR2 is FQNEAQ (reference sequence). CDR3 length: 14 amino acids. Trimming left V 5 bases short and J 1 base short, with 12 bases between. The CDR3 protein is CASSPPQSSYEQYF. CDR3 nucleotides: TGTGCCAGCAGCCCCCCACAGTCTTCCTACGAGCAGTACTTC.

The rearrangement uses TRBV4-3 and TRBJ2-2; 11 nucleotides line up with TRBD1. J was trimmed by 5 bases and V by 4 bases; bases with no gene match: 12. The CDR3 loop spans 18 amino acids. Germline loops: CDR1 LGHNA, CDR2 YSLEER. The CDR3 loop is CASSLKISGTGGTGELFF. Written as DNA, the CDR3 is TGCGCCAGCAGCCTCAAGATATCAGGGACAGGGGGGACCGGGGAGCTGTTTTTT.

J is TRBJ2-7 and V is TRBV15; 10 nucleotides agree with TRBD1. This CDR3 comprises 16 residues. Germline CDR1 reads LNHNV; CDR2 reads YYDKDF (reference sequence). The V gene end was trimmed by 1 base and the J gene end by 5 bases; junction bases not matched to a gene: 8. The CDR3 DNA is TGTGCCACCAGCAGAGGCCGGGACAGGGGAACGGACGAGCAGTACTTC. Protein sequence: CATSRGRDRGTDEQYF.

The rearrangement links TRBV11-2 to TRBJ2-1, with 7 bases identical to TRBD2. The germline CDR1 and CDR2 sequences are SGHAT and FQNNGV. The CDR3 loop spans 15 amino acids. The V segment lost 1 base and the J segment 8 bases; nucleotides outside the gene matches: 8. The CDR3 region is CASSLAGGPLDEQFF. Written as DNA, the CDR3 is TGTGCCAGCAGCTTAGCGGGAGGCCCTTTGGATGAGCAGTTCTTC.

This clone has more than one count but fewer than ten. This chain connects TRBV7-9 to TRBJ2-4; TRBD2 might be the D (7 bases). The V end was cut by 1 base, the J end by 9 bases, with 13 bases between. In germline, CDR1 is SEHNR, CDR2 FQNEAQ (reference sequence). The CDR3 has 14 residues. The DNA of the CDR3 is TGTGCCAGCAGCTTAGTGGGTGGGGGGGCCATTCAGTACTTC. This codes for CASSLVGGGAIQYF.

By sample share, this clone is medium-sized. The rearrangement joins TRBV6-4 to TRBJ1-2, with 11 bases fitting TRBD1. The germline CDR1 and CDR2 sequences are MRHNA and SNTAGT. This CDR3 contains 14 residues. Germline trimming cut 2 bases from V and 6 bases from J; bases unmatched to any gene: 2. The CDR3 protein is CASSDGQGANGYTF. The DNA of the CDR3 is TGTGCCAGCAGTGACGGACAGGGGGCCAATGGCTACACCTTC.

The chain recombines TRBV5-6 with TRBJ1-2; D possibly corresponds to TRBD1 (6 bases). V was trimmed by 4 bases and J by 8 bases, leaving 12 bases between them. The CDR3 length is 12 residues. CDR1 is SGHDT, CDR2 YYEEEE, per germline. The CDR3 reads CASSVTGLGYTF. For the CDR3, the DNA is TGTGCCAGCAGCGTTACAGGGTTGGGCTACACCTTC.

The chain recombines TRBV4-1 with TRBJ2-7, with TRBD1 matching 8 bases. V trimming: 1 base; J trimming: 5 bases; junction bases outside the gene matches: 7. CDR3 length: 15 residues. CDR1 is MGHRA and CDR2 is YSYEKL in the germline V gene. Here the CDR3 reads CASSQGDRTPHEQYF. CDR3 DNA sequence: TGCGCCAGCAGCCAAGGGGACAGGACCCCCCACGAGCAGTACTTC.

The rearrangement joins TRBV19 to TRBJ1-1, with 9 bases fitting TRBD1. The CDR3 covers 16 residues. Germline V CDR1 and CDR2: LNHDA, SQIVND (reference sequence). Trimming removed 4 bases from V and 2 bases from J; junction bases left unmatched: 8. The CDR3 bases are TGTGCCAGTAGTACTCCGACAGGGGGTTTTAACACTGAAGCTTTCTTT. It codes for CASSTPTGGFNTEAFF.

The J gene is TRBJ1-1, the V gene TRBV4-1; possibly TRBD1 for D (6 bases). The germline V gene encodes CDR1 MGHRA and CDR2 YSYEKL. The CDR3 has 15 amino acids. V lost 5 bases and J 4 bases, leaving 17 bases between the germline ends. The CDR3 reads CASSEPHRETTEAFF. CDR3 coding DNA: TGCGCCAGCAGCGAACCTCACAGGGAGACCACTGAAGCTTTCTTT.

The chain has TRBV6-4 and TRBJ2-1, with TRBD1 matching 10 bases. V was pared by 4 bases and J by 0 bases, with 9 bases of the junction left unmatched. From germline, CDR1 is MRHNA and CDR2 SNTAGT. The CDR3 contains 18 residues. The CDR3 protein is CASSGVGRTGGSYNEQFF. The CDR3, as DNA: TGTGCCAGCAGTGGCGTCGGTAGGACAGGGGGCTCCTACAATGAGCAGTTCTTC.

The rearrangement joins TRBV28 to TRBJ2-7; maybe TRBD1 (6 bases). CDR3 length equals 12 residues. The V end lost 5 bases, the J end lost 7 bases, and 12 bases lay between the germline ends. CDR1 and CDR2 (germline): MDHEN, SYDVKM. CDR3 sequence: CASSLTGNEQYF. The DNA of the CDR3 is TGTGCCAGCAGTCTTACAGGGAATGAGCAGTACTTC.

In this sample, this clone turned up once. This chain links TRBV7-6 with TRBJ2-7; 11 nucleotides match TRBD2. CDR1 is SGHVS, CDR2 FNYEAQ, per germline. This CDR3 has 16 amino acids. V was pared by 5 bases and J by 4 bases, with 10 bases of the junction left unmatched. CDR3 sequence: CASSPGTSGPLYEQYF. CDR3 in DNA: TGTGCCAGCAGCCCCGGGACTAGCGGTCCCCTGTACGAGCAGTACTTC.

This clone appeared a single time. V usage is TRBV5-4 and J usage is TRBJ2-2; the D gene is possibly TRBD2 (6 bases). Germline CDR1 SGHNT, CDR2 YYREEE (reference sequence). CDR3 length: 14 amino acids. V was cut by 4 bases and J by 5 bases, with 12 bases left in between. DNA of the CDR3: TGTGCCAGCAGCGGCAGCGGGCTGACCGGGGAGCTGTTTTTT. Translation gives CASSGSGLTGELFF.

The gene calls are TRBV4-1 and TRBJ1-1, with unresolved D. CDR1 is MGHRA and CDR2 is YSYEKL in the germline V gene. The V and J ends lost 1 base and 3 bases respectively, with 9 bases between them. The CDR3 length is 14 residues. CDR3 protein: CASSQGSGYTEAFF. The CDR3 DNA follows: TGCGCCAGCAGCCAAGGGTCGGGATACACTGAAGCTTTCTTT.

The rearrangement joins TRBV27 to TRBJ2-1; 9 bases line up with TRBD2. Germline loops: CDR1 MNHEY, CDR2 SMNVEV (reference sequence). Losses at the gene ends were 4 bases for V and 9 bases for J; bases not matched to a gene: 13. The CDR3 sequence is 16 residues long. This chain's CDR3 is CASSSFRTSDLSEQFF. DNA for the CDR3: TGTGCCAGCAGTTCCTTTAGGACTAGCGACTTGAGTGAGCAGTTCTTC.

This clone came up once. The chain employs TRBV27 and TRBJ2-3, with D perhaps TRBD2 (6 bases). The CDR3 contains 20 residues. Trimming shortened V by 2 bases and J by 1 base, and 25 bases separated the two germline ends. From germline, CDR1 is MNHEY and CDR2 SMNVEV (reference sequence). The CDR3 nucleotides read TGTGCCAGCAGTTTAAGGGGCGGGGTGGTTGGTGCGTATGGCACAGATACGCAGTATTTT. Its translation is CASSLRGGVVGAYGTDTQYF.

The J gene is TRBJ1-1, the V gene TRBV11-2; D is undetermined. CDR1 is SGHAT, CDR2 FQNNGV, per germline. There are 15 residues in the CDR3. The V gene lost 0 bases and the J gene lost 1 base, with 9 bases spanning the gap. Here the CDR3 reads CASSLDARENTEAFF. CDR3 sequence (DNA): TGTGCCAGCAGCTTAGATGCTCGGGAGAACACTGAAGCTTTCTTT.

This chain links TRBV25-1 with TRBJ1-2; 7 positions agree with TRBD1. The germline V gene encodes CDR1 MGHDK and CDR2 SYGVNS. This CDR3 contains 14 residues. V was pared by 6 bases and J by 4 bases, with 8 bases of the junction left unmatched. The CDR3 loop is CASSIGGGGYGYTF. The CDR3 bases are TGTGCCAGCAGCATTGGAGGGGGCGGCTATGGCTACACCTTC.

CDR3 coding DNA: TGTGCCAGCAGCGCTAGCGGGGGGGCGTTAACCGGGGAGCTGTTTTTT. Translated: CASSASGGALTGELFF. J is TRBJ2-2 and V is TRBV27, with TRBD2 identical over 12 bases. The CDR3 sequence is 16 residues long. The J segment lost 5 bases and the V segment lost 6 bases, leaving 7 bases of the junction unmatched. Germline assignment: CDR1 MNHEY and CDR2 SMNVEV (reference sequence).

This clone was counted a single time. V usage is TRBV19 and J usage is TRBJ2-5, with 11 bases lining up with TRBD2. Germline assignment: CDR1 LNHDA and CDR2 SQIVND (reference sequence). The ends lost 11 bases at V and 5 bases at J; junction bases unmatched: 7. The CDR3 length is 13 residues. CDR3 protein: CAVSGRAEETQYF. The CDR3, as DNA: TGTGCCGTTAGCGGGAGGGCCGAGGAGACCCAGTACTTC.